The 20 T cell receptor beta chains given below trace back to one sample, sequenced in a study of T cell responses to AZD1222 COVID-19 vaccine. Clones were read by immunoSEQ multiplex PCR, and TCRdb kept only the in-frame ones, dropping some. The repertoire includes 110,000 to 150,000 clones, approximately 93% of them detected once, and less than 0.95% sits in the top ten. This material consisted of peripheral blood, taken on day 0 of MenACWY control vaccination. The receptors were gathered from an adult in good health.

The J gene is TRBJ2-1, the V gene TRBV5-4, with 10 bases lining up with TRBD2. Germline V gene lookup returns CDR1 SGHNT and CDR2 YYREEE (reference sequence). V lost 4 bases, J lost 7 bases, and 8 bases stayed unmatched. The CDR3 consists of 15 residues. The CDR3 DNA is TGTGCCAGCAGCCGAAGCGGGAGGGCGGGAAATGAGCAGTTCTTC. This gives the protein CASSRSGRAGNEQFF.

The V call is TRBV6-5, the J call TRBJ1-1; D is unresolved. The V end lost 8 bases, the J end lost 3 bases, and 16 bases lay between the germline ends. Germline CDR1 reads MNHEY; CDR2 reads SVGAGI. The length of the CDR3 is 14 residues. CDR3 in DNA: TGTGCCAGCGGCCCTAGGCTTGGGGACACTGAAGCTTTCTTT. Its translation: CASGPRLGDTEAFF.

This rearrangement joins TRBV18 to TRBJ1-1; D unresolved. V was clipped by 3 bases and J by 0 bases, with 8 bases between them. CDR1 is KGHSH, CDR2 LQKENI, per germline. The CDR3 is 14 amino acids. The CDR3 nucleotides are TGTGCCAGCTCACCCCTCGGAATGAACACTGAAGCTTTCTTT. Translated: CASSPLGMNTEAFF. Full variable domain (rest looked up from reference TRBV18 and TRBJ1-1): NAGVMQNPRHLVRRRGQEARLRCSPMKGHSHVYWYRQLPEEGLKFMVYLQKENIIDESGMPKERFSAEFPKEGPSILRIQQVVRGDSAAYFCASSPLGMNTEAFFGQGTRLTVV.

V usage is TRBV10-2 and J usage is TRBJ2-7; unclear D gene. Trimming stripped 2 bases from V and 7 bases from J, with 6 bases between. Germline lookup yields CDR1 WSHSY and CDR2 SAAADI. This CDR3 is 11 amino acids long. The CDR3 DNA is TGCGCCAGCAGTGAGAGGGAAGAGCAGTACTTC. Its translation: CASSEREEQYF.

This chain uses TRBV4-1 with TRBJ2-1, with TRBD2 identical over 14 bases. The CDR3 has 21 residues. The germline gives CDR1 MGHRA, CDR2 YSYEKL. V shed 1 base, J shed 3 bases, and the junction held 14 bases outside the gene matches. The chain's CDR3 is CASSQGRLAGGIKSFYNEQFF. The CDR3 nucleotides read TGCGCCAGCAGCCAAGGCCGACTAGCGGGAGGGATAAAAAGCTTCTACAATGAGCAGTTCTTC.

The genes are TRBV4-3 and TRBJ1-1, with a weak D call TRBD1 (5 bases). V was pared by 0 bases and J by 1 base, with 12 bases between. This CDR3 is 16 amino acids long. Germline CDR1 reads LGHNA; CDR2 reads YSLEER. The CDR3 loop reads CASSQDWRDQNTEAFF. In DNA form, the CDR3 reads TGCGCCAGCAGCCAAGATTGGCGGGACCAGAACACTGAAGCTTTCTTT.

The J gene is TRBJ1-2, the V gene TRBV24-1; D call uncertain. Between the trimmed V and J ends, which lost 0 bases and 5 bases, there was a span of 3 bases. This CDR3 region has 12 residues. CDR1 is KGHDR, CDR2 SFDVKD, per germline. Written as DNA, the CDR3 is TGTGCCACCAGTGATTTGAGTTATGGCTACACCTTC. Translating gives CATSDLSYGYTF.

The CDR3 sequence is CATSDPRTSGRAGYNEQFF. DNA for the CDR3: TGTGCCACCAGTGATCCTAGGACTAGCGGGAGGGCCGGATACAATGAGCAGTTCTTC. The chain recombines TRBV24-1 with TRBJ2-1; TRBD2 agrees at 15 bases. This CDR3 contains 19 residues. Unmatched junction bases numbered 9, after V lost 3 bases and J lost 4 bases. Germline V gives CDR1 KGHDR, CDR2 SFDVKD.

The chain links TRBV5-4 to TRBJ2-7; D is uncertain. CDR1 and CDR2 from the germline V gene are SGHNT and YYREEE (reference sequence). The V end lost 2 bases, the J end lost 5 bases, and 5 bases lay between the germline ends. This CDR3 is 11 amino acids long. The CDR3 DNA follows: TGTGCCAGCAGCTTTGGACACGAGCAGTACTTC. It yields the protein CASSFGHEQYF.

CDR3 amino acids: CASSYSLAGGKDTQYF. The CDR3, as DNA: TGTGCCAGCAGTTACTCCCTAGCGGGAGGGAAAGATACGCAGTATTTT. This chain joins TRBV6-5 and TRBJ2-3, with 12 bases aligning to TRBD2. CDR1 is MNHEY, CDR2 SVGAGI, per germline. J gave up 5 bases and V 0 bases, and 3 bases lay outside the gene matches. This CDR3 is 16 amino acids long.

V usage is TRBV11-3 and J usage is TRBJ1-2; TRBD1 might be the D (5 bases). The V end was cut by 0 bases, the J end by 3 bases, with 17 bases between. The V gene's germline CDR1 is SGHNT and CDR2 YENEEA. The CDR3 runs 17 residues. The CDR3 spells CASSLDLGGTCYYGYTF. As DNA, the CDR3 is TGTGCCAGCAGCTTAGATCTGGGAGGGACCTGCTACTATGGCTACACCTTC.

The chain combines TRBV7-9 with TRBJ1-1; D uncertain. Germline CDR1 SEHNR, CDR2 FQNEAQ (reference sequence). V was pared by 5 bases and J by 3 bases, with 10 bases between. This CDR3 is built from 13 residues. CDR3 amino acids: CASSDPPDTEAFF. DNA for the CDR3: TGTGCCAGCAGCGACCCCCCGGACACTGAAGCTTTCTTT.

The chain combines TRBV5-1 with TRBJ2-7, with 8 bases identical to TRBD2. The CDR3 contains 15 residues. V was clipped by 0 bases and J by 0 bases; unmatched bases: 2. The germline CDR1 and CDR2 sequences are SGHRS and YFSETQ. CDR3 nucleotide sequence: TGCGCCAGCAGCTTGGTAGCGGGGAGCTCCTACGAGCAGTACTTC. Translated, it gives CASSLVAGSSYEQYF.

The chain uses TRBV9 and TRBJ2-1; 10 positions match TRBD2. V lost 4 bases to trimming and J lost 4 bases; unmatched junction nucleotides: 5. Per germline, CDR1 SGDLS and CDR2 YYNGEE. The CDR3 sequence is 15 residues long. The DNA of the CDR3 is TGTGCCAGCAGCACTAGCGGGGCAGCTTACAATGAGCAGTTCTTC. Protein: CASSTSGAAYNEQFF. Full variable domain (remainder filled in from reference TRBV9 and TRBJ2-1): DSGVTQTPKHLITATGQRVTLRCSPRSGDLSVYWYQQSLDQGLQFLIQYYNGEERAKGNILERFSAQQFPDLHSELNLSSLELGDSALYFCASSTSGAAYNEQFFGPGTRLTVL.

The J gene is TRBJ1-1, the V gene TRBV6-6; 7 nucleotides match TRBD1. Germline trimming cut 2 bases from V and 6 bases from J; bases unmatched to any gene: 6. Germline V CDR1 and CDR2: MNHNY, SVGAGI (reference sequence). The CDR3 is made up of 14 amino acids. CDR3 in amino acids: CASSYTDRAAEAFF. The CDR3 nucleotides are TGTGCCAGCAGTTACACCGACAGGGCCGCTGAAGCTTTCTTT.

The rearrangement links TRBV28 to TRBJ1-2; TRBD1 aligns across 9 bases. Germline-derived CDR1 and CDR2 are MDHEN and SYDVKM. CDR3 length equals 13 residues. V dropped 4 bases and J dropped 4; count of bases not matched to a gene: 1. CDR3 sequence: CASSWDRAYGYTF. CDR3 coding DNA: TGTGCCAGCAGTTGGGACAGGGCCTATGGCTACACCTTC.

This rearrangement joins TRBV12-3 or TRBV12-4 to TRBJ1-1, with a weak D call TRBD1 (6 bases). Trimming shortened V by 5 bases and J by 11 bases, and 18 bases separated the two germline ends. This CDR3 spans 13 amino acids. DNA of the CDR3: TGTGCCAGCAGTCCCGATCAGGGGCGGAACGCTTTCTTT. Protein: CASSPDQGRNAFF.

In this sample, this clone turned up a few times. V usage is TRBV15 and J usage is TRBJ1-4, with D possibly being TRBD1 (6 bases). This CDR3 comprises 18 residues. V lost 7 bases and J 0 bases, leaving 21 bases between the germline ends. Germline V gene lookup returns CDR1 LNHNV and CDR2 YYDKDF (reference sequence). For the CDR3, the DNA is TGTGCCACCACCAACCCGCCGGGGGGCGGATCAACTAATGAAAAACTGTTTTTT. Protein sequence: CATTNPPGGGSTNEKLFF.

This chain connects TRBV27 to TRBJ2-2; tentatively, D is TRBD1 or TRBD2 (5 bases each). The V gene lost 1 base and the J gene lost 0 bases, with 12 bases spanning the gap. CDR1 is MNHEY, CDR2 SMNVEV, per germline (reference sequence). The CDR3 runs to 17 residues. The CDR3 sequence: CASSLWGPFANTGELFF. In DNA form, the CDR3 reads TGTGCCAGCAGTTTATGGGGACCGTTCGCGAACACCGGGGAGCTGTTTTTT.

CDR3 coding DNA: TGTGCCAGCAGCCCGATACTTCCGGGACAGGGATTACCGAACACTGAAGCTTTCTTT. Translating it yields CASSPILPGQGLPNTEAFF. The rearrangement uses TRBV7-9 and TRBJ1-1; TRBD1 agrees at 9 bases. Germline V gene sequence: CDR1 SEHNR, CDR2 FQNEAQ (reference sequence). The trim removed 5 bases at V and 1 base at J, leaving 17 bases unmatched. The CDR3 is made up of 19 amino acids.